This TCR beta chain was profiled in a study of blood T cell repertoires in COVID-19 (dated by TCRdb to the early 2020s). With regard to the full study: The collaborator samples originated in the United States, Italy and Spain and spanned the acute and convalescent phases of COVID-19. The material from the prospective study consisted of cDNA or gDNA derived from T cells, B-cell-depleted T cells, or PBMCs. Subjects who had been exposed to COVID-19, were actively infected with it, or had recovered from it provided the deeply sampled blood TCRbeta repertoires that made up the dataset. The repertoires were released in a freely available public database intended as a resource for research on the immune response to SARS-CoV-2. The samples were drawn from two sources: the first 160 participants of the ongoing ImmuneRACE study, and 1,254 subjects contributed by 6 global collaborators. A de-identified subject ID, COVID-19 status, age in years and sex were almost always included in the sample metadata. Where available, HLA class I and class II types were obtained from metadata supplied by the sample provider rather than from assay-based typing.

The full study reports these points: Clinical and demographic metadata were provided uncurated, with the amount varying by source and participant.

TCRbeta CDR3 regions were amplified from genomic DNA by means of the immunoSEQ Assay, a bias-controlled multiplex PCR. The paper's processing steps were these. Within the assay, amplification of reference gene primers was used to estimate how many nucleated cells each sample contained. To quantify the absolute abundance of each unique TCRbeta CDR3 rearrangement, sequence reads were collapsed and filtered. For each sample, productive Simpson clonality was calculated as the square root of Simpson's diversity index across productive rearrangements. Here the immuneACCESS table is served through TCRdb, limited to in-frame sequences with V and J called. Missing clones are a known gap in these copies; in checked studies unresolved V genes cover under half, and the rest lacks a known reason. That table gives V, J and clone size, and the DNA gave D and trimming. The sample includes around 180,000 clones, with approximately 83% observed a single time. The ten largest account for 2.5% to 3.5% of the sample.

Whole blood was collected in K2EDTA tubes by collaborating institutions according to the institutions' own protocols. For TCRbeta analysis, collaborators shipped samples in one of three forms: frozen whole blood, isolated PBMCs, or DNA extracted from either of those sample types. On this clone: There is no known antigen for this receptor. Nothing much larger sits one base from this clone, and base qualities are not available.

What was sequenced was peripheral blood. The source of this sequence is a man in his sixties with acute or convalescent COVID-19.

The CDR3 amino acid sequence is: CASSQAFNSPGYEQYF. DNA sequence: TGTGCCAGCAGCCAAGCCTTCAACTCGCCCGGGTACGAGCAGTACTTC. Here the chain combines TRBV3-1 (or the pseudogene TRBV3-2) and TRBJ2-7, with the D gene not confidently named. The germline V gene (reference sequence) sets CDR1 to LGHDT and CDR2 to YNNKEL. V gives up 1 base and J gives up 4 bases, and the segment between their germline ends measures 17 bases. Taken from cysteine to phenylalanine, the CDR3 has 16 residues. Just the 48-base CDR3 DNA is kept, in frame starting at base 1.